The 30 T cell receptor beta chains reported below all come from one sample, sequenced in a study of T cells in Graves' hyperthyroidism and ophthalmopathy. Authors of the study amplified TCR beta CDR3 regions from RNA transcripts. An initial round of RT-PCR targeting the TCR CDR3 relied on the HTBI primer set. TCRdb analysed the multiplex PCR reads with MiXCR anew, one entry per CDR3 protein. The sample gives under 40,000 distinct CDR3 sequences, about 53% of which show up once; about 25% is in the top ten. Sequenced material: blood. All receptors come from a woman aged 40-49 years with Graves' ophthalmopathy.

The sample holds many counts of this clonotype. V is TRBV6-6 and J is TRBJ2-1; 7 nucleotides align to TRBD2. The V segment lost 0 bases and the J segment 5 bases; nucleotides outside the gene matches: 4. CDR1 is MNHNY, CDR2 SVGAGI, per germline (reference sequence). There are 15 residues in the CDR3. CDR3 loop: CASSYSSAGDNEQFF. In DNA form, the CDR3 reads TGTGCCAGCAGTTACTCCTCGGCGGGAGACAATGAGCAGTTCTTC.

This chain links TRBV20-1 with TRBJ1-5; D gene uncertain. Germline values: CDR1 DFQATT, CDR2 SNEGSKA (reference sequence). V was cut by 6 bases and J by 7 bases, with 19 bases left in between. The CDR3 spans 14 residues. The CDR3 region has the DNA TGCAGTGCGGCAGGTGATTTGTACGAGCAGCCCCAGCATTTT. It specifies CSAAGDLYEQPQHF.

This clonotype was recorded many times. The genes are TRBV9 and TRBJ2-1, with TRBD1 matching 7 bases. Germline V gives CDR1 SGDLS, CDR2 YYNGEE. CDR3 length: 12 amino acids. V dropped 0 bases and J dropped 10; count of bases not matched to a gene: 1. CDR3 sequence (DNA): TGTGCCAGCAGCGTAGGCAGGGGGGAGCAGTTCTTC. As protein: CASSVGRGEQFF.

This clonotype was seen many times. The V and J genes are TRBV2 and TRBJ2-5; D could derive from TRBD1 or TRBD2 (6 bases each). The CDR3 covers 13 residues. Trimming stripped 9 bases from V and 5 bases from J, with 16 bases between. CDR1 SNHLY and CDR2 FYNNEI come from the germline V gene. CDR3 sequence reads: CASQGRGRETQYF. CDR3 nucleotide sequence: TGTGCCAGTCAGGGGCGGGGTCGGGAGACCCAGTACTTC.

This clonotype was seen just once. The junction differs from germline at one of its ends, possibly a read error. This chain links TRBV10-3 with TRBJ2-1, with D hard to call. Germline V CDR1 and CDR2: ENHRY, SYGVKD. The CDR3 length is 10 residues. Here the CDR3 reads CAISGNEQSF. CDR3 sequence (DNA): TGTGCCATCAGTGGGAATGAGCAGTCCTTC.

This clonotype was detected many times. This CDR3 is CASSYSRGGSGPYEQYF. The CDR3 DNA reads as TGTGCCAGCAGTTACTCCAGGGGAGGTAGTGGTCCTTACGAGCAGTACTTC. The chain combines TRBV6-5 with TRBJ2-7; D might be TRBD1 or TRBD2, each matching 6 bases. CDR1 is MNHEY and CDR2 is SVGAGI in the germline V gene. This CDR3 region has 17 residues. The ends were cut back, 0 bases at V and 4 bases at J, with 19 bases in the middle.

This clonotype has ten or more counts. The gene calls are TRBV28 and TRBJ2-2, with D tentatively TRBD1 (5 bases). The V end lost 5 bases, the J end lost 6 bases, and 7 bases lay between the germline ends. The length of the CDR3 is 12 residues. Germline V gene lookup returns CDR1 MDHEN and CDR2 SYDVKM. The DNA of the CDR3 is TGTGCCAGCAGTCTAGGGGCCGGGGAGCTGTTTTTT. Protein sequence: CASSLGAGELFF.

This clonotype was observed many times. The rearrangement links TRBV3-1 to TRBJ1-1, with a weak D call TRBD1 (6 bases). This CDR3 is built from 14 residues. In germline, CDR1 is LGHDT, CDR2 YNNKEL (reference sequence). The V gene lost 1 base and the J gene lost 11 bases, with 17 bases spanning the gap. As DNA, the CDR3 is TGTGCCAGCAGCCAAGTTGGGAGGGGGTTCGGGGCTTTCTTT. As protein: CASSQVGRGFGAFF.

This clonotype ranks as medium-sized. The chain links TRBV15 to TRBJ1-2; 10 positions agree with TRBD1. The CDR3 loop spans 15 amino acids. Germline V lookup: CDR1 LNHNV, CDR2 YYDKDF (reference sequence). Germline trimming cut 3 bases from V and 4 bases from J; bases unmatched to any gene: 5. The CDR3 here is CATSSDRGLSYGYTF. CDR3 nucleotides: TGTGCCACCAGCAGTGACAGGGGGCTTAGCTATGGCTACACCTTC.

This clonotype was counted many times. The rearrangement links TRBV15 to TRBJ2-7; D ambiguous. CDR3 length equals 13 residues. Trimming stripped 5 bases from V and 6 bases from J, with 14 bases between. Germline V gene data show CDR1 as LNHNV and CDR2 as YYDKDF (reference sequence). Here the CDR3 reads CATSWSRLGEQYF. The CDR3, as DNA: TGTGCCACCAGCTGGAGCCGGCTCGGCGAGCAGTACTTC.

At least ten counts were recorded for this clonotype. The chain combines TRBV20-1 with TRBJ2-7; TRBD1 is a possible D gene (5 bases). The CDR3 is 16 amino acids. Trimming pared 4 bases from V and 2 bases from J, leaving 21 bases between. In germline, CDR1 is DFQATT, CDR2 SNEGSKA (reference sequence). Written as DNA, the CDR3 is TGCAGTGCTAACTTCTTTGGGGCGCCGAGCGCCTACGAGCAGTACTTC. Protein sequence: CSANFFGAPSAYEQYF.

CDR3 bases: TGTGCCACCAGCTCCCGGGACAGGGGGCGAGAGACCCAGTACTTC. This translates into CATSSRDRGRETQYF. The chain recombines TRBV15 with TRBJ2-5, with TRBD1 matching over 12 bases. The CDR3 sequence is 15 residues long. Germline lookup yields CDR1 LNHNV and CDR2 YYDKDF (reference sequence). After removal of 5 bases from V and 4 bases from J, the junction contained 5 bases not matched to a gene.

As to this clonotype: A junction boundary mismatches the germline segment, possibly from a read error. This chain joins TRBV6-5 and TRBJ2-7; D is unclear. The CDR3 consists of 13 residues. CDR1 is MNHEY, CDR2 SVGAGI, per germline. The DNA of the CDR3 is TGCGCCAGCAGTCATCTAGGCCCCTACAAGCAGTACTTC. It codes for CASSHLGPYKQYF.

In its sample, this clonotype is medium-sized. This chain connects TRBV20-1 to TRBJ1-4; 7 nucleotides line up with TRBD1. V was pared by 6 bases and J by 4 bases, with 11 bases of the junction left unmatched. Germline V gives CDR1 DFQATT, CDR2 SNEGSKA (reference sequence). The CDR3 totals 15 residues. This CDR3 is CSARKGAGFNEKLFF. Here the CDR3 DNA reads TGCAGTGCCCGGAAGGGGGCAGGGTTTAATGAAAAACTGTTTTTT.

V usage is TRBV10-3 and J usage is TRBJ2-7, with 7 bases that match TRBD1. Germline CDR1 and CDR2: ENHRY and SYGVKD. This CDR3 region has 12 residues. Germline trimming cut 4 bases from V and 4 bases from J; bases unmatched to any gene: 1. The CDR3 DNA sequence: TGTGCCATCAGTGGGACAGGATACGAGCAGTACTTC. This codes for CAISGTGYEQYF.

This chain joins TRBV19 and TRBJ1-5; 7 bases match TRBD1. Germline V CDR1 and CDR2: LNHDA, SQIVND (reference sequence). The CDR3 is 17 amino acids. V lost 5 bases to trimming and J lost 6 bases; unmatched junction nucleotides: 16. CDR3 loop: CASSAFITRQGSQPQHF. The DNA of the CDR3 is TGTGCCAGTAGTGCCTTCATTACGAGACAGGGCAGTCAGCCCCAGCATTTT.

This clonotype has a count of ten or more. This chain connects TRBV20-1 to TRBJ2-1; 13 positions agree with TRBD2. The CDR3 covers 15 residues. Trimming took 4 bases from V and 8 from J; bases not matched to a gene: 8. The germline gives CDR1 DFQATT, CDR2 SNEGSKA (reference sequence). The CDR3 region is CSAKLGTSGMDEQFF. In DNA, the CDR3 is TGCAGTGCTAAGCTCGGGACTAGCGGGATGGATGAGCAGTTCTTC.

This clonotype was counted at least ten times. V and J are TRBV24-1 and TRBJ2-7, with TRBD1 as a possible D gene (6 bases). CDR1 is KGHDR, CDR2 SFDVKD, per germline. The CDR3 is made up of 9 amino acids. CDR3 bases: TGTGCCACCCCGGACAAGGGGGATGTC. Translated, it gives CATPDKGDV.

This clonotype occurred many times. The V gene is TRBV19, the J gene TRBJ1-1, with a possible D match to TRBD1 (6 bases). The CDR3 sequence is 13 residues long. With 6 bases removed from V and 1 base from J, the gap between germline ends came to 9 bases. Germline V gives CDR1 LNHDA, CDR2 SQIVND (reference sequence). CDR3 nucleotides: TGTGCCAGTAGCAAACAGGGGAACACTGAAGCTTTCTTT. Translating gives CASSKQGNTEAFF.

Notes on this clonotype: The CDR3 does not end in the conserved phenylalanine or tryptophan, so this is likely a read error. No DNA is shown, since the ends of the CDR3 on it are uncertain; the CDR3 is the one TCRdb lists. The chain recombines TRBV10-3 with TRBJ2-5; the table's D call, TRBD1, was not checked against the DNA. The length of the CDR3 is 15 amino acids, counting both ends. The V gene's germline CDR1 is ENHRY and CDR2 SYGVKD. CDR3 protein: CAIGDRGRLATPSVR.

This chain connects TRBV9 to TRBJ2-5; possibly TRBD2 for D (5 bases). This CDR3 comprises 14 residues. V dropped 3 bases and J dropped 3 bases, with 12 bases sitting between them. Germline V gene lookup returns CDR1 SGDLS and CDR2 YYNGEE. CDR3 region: CASSDGNAEETQYF. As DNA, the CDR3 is TGTGCCAGCAGCGACGGGAATGCTGAAGAGACCCAGTACTTC. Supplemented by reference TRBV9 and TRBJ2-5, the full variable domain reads DSGVTQTPKHLITATGQRVTLRCSPRSGDLSVYWYQQSLDQGLQFLIQYYNGEERAKGNILERFSAQQFPDLHSELNLSSLELGDSALYFCASSDGNAEETQYFGPGTRLLVL.

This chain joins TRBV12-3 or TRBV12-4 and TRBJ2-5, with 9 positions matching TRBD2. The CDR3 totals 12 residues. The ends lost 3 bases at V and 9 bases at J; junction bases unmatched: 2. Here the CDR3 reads CASSFIAGAQYF. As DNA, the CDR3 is TGTGCCAGCAGTTTTATAGCGGGGGCCCAGTACTTC.

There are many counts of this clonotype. CDR3 residues: CASSVALPNEQFF. The DNA for the CDR3 is TGTGCCAGCAGCGTAGCACTACCGAATGAGCAGTTCTTC. The chain has TRBV9 and TRBJ2-1; D is unclear. The V end was cut by 0 bases, the J end by 7 bases, with 8 bases between. The CDR3 is made up of 13 amino acids. Germline CDR1 and CDR2: SGDLS and YYNGEE.

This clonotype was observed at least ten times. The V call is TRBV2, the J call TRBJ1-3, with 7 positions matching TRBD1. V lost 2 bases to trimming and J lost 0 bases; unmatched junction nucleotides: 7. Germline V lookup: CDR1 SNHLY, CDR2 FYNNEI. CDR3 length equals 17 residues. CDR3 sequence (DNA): TGTGCCAGCAGTGAACAGACAGGGCTTAACTCTGGAAACACCATATATTTT. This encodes CASSEQTGLNSGNTIYF.

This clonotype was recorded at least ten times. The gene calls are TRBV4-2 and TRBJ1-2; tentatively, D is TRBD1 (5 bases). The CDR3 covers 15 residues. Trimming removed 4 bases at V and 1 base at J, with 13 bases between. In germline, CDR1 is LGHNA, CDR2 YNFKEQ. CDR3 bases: TGTGCCAGCAGCCCCCTGGGGGAACTTAACTATGGCTACACCTTC. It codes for CASSPLGELNYGYTF.

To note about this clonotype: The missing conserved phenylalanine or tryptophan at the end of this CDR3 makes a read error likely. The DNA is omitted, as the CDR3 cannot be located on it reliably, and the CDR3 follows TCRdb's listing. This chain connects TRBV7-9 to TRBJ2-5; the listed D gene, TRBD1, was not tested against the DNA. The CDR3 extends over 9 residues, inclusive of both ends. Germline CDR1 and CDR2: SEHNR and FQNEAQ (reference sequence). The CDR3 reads CASSGRGVG.

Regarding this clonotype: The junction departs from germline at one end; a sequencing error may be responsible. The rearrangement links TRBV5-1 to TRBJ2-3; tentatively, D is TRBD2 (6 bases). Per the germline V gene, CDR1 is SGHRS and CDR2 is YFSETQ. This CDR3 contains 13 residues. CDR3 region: CGSSSDGGDTQYF. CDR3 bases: TGCGGCAGCAGCTCAGATGGGGGGGATACGCAGTATTTT. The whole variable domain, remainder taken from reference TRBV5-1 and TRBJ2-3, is KAGVTQTPRYLIKTRGQQVTLSCSPISGHRSVSWYQQTPGQGLQFLFEYFSETQRNKGNFPGRFSGRQFSNSRSEMNVSTLELGDSALYLCGSSSDGGDTQYFGPGTRLTVL.

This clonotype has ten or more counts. In DNA, the CDR3 is TGCGCCAGCAGCCTGGCATTATATCAAGAGACCCAGTACTTC. Residues: CASSLALYQETQYF. The chain has TRBV5-1 and TRBJ2-5; D call uncertain. The CDR3 runs 14 residues. The ends were cut back, 4 bases at V and 2 bases at J, with 12 bases in the middle. Germline assignment: CDR1 SGHRS and CDR2 YFSETQ.

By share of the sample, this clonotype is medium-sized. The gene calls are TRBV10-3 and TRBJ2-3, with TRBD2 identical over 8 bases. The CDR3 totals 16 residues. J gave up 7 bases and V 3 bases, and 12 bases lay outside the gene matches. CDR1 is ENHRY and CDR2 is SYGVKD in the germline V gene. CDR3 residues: CAISDPSGLGGNTQYF. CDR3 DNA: TGTGCCATCAGTGACCCCTCGGGACTAGGGGGTAATACGCAGTATTTT.

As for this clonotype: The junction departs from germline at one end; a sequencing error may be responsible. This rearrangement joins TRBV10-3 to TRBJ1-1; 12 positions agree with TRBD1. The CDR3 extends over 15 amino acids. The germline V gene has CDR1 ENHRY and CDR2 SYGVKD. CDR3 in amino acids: CAISLGTGGVGEALF. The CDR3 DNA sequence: TGTGCCATCAGTCTTGGGACAGGGGGCGTCGGTGAAGCTCTCTTT.